A selection of T cell receptor beta chains follows, all from one sample in a study of response to subunit inactivated influenza vaccine. TCRdb itself ran the RT-PCR reads through MiXCR, one entry per CDR3 protein. The sample carries around 160,000 distinct CDR3 sequences, approximately 10% recorded once. The sequences come from non-naive T cells sorted from PBMCs, collected more than 35 days after vaccination. These receptor sequences come from a man aged 50 to 59 who received an inactivated influenza vaccine. Both conserved end residues are part of each CDR3. Each record gives: V gene, D gene, clone size, J gene, CDR3 DNA, CDR3 protein. A D gene is named only where the DNA matches it firmly. A clone size is listed for some rows: how often the clone was seen (once, few, many), or a class if it is expanded.

>TRBV2|-|-|TRBJ1-3
TGTGCCAGCAGTGAAGGCAGGGCGGCTAGGACCATATATTTT
CASSEGRAARTIYF
>TRBV11-2|-|few|TRBJ1-2
TGTGCAGGTGGTGCACAATTTGGGACCGAAAATGGCTACACCTTC
CAGGAQFGTENGYTF
>TRBV5-6|-|-|TRBJ2-7
TGTGCCAGCAGCTTGCGCGGAACCAACGAGCAGTACTTC
CASSLRGTNEQYF
>TRBV12-5|-|many|TRBJ2-5
TGTGCTAGTGGTTTGGGAACAGGTCTCACGTGGGGCCAAGAGACCCAGTACTTC
CASGLGTGLTWGQETQYF
>TRBV10-3|-|-|TRBJ2-1
TGTGCCATCAGTGATTACTACCCAGTGAGCTCCTACAATGAGCAGTTCTTC
CAISDYYPVSSYNEQFF
>TRBV12-3/TRBV12-4|-|many|TRBJ1-6
TGTGCCAGCAGTTTTGAGGGTTCACCCCTCCACTTT
CASSFEGSPLHF
>TRBV12-3/TRBV12-4|-|many|TRBJ1-5
TGTGCCAGCAGTTTGGGTTTGGGTCAGCCCCAGCATTTT
CASSLGLGQPQHF
>TRBV20-1|-|few|TRBJ1-2
TGCAGTGCTGTCCGGGGGGACTATGGCTACACCTTC
CSAVRGDYGYTF
>TRBV9|-|-|TRBJ2-5
TGTGCCAGCAGCGGGGGACACCCAAAAGGGGAAGAGACCCAGTACTTC
CASSGGHPKGEETQYF
>TRBV6-1|TRBD1|-|TRBJ1-5
TGTGCCAGCAGTCCGGGACAGGGAAGGATGAACAATCAGCCCCAGCATTTT
CASSPGQGRMNNQPQHF
>TRBV20-1|-|-|TRBJ2-1
TGCAGTGCTAGAATGCAGGCTAGCTACAATGAGCAGTTCTTC
CSARMQASYNEQFF
>TRBV5-1|-|many|TRBJ2-7
TGCGCCAGCAGCCAGGGACTGACTACCTACGAGCAGTACTTC
CASSQGLTTYEQYF
>TRBV5-1|-|few|TRBJ1-2
TGCGCCAGCAGCTTGGCCACAACAGACTATGGCTACACCTTC
CASSLATTDYGYTF
>TRBV18|-|few|TRBJ2-2
TGTGCCAGCTCACCAAAGCCCCAACAATCCACCAGCCCCGGGGAGCTGTTTTTT
CASSPKPQQSTSPGELFF
>TRBV10-3|TRBD2|-|TRBJ2-1
TGTGCCGTAGGGACGCCGGGACTAGCGGCCAATGAGCAGTTCTTC
CAVGTPGLAANEQFF
>TRBV7-9|TRBD2|many|TRBJ2-2
TGTGCCAGCAGCCTCTCCGGGACTAGCGCCACCGGGGAGCTGTTTTTT
CASSLSGTSATGELFF
>TRBV4-1|-|few|TRBJ1-2
TGCGCCAGCAGCCAAGATGTGAGAACGGGGGGCTACACCTTC
CASSQDVRTGGYTF
>TRBV6-2/TRBV6-3|-|-|TRBJ2-7
TGTGCCAGCAGTTACTCGATGGGGGGCGCCTACGAGCAGTACTTC
CASSYSMGGAYEQYF
>TRBV4-3|TRBD2|-|TRBJ2-5
TGCGCCAGCAGCCAAGTTTCAGTGGGGGGGCAAGAGACCCAGTACTTC
CASSQVSVGGQETQYF
>TRBV6-2/TRBV6-3|-|-|TRBJ2-7
TGTGCCAGCAGTTACAACTTCGGTACCTATCTGACCTACGAGCAGTACTTC
CASSYNFGTYLTYEQYF
>TRBV28|TRBD2|few|TRBJ2-5
TGTGCCAGCAGTACCACTAGCGGGAGTTTAGAGACCCAGTACTTC
CASSTTSGSLETQYF
>TRBV30|-|-|TRBJ2-3
TGTGCCTGGAGTGTACATGAGCGAGATACGCAGTATTTT
CAWSVHERDTQYF
>TRBV5-1|-|many|TRBJ2-3
TGCGCCAGCAGTTCACCGGACTCAACAGATACGCAGTATTTT
CASSSPDSTDTQYF
>TRBV2|-|few|TRBJ2-1
TGTGCCAGCAGTGAAGTCCTAGCGAGCACCTACAATGAGCAGTTCTTC
CASSEVLASTYNEQFF
>TRBV6-1|-|-|TRBJ2-7
TGTGCCAGCAGTCCATACTCCCTAGCCGACAGAGGAGTCTACGAGCAGTACTTC
CASSPYSLADRGVYEQYF
>TRBV4-1|TRBD2|many|TRBJ2-1
TGCGCCAGCAGCCAGATAAGGGTCTGGACTAGCGGGGCTAATGAGCAGTTCTTC
CASSQIRVWTSGANEQFF
>TRBV11-2|-|many|TRBJ1-1
TGTGCCAGCAGCTCATTCGGGAGACCTTCTGAAGCTTTCTTT
CASSSFGRPSEAFF